The 3 T cell receptor beta chains below all came from one sample that was sequenced in a study of tumor-infiltrating lymphocytes in primary liver carcinoma. Unsorted whole blood yielded blood RNA, and germline DNA was extracted as well. Researchers generated TCR beta cDNA from about 0.5 ug of total RNA, relying on a constant-region primer. Libraries of TCR beta came from three nested multiplex PCR rounds with slightly modified ARM-PCR. The study ran its first two PCR rounds for roughly 9 cycles each, using TRBV1-TRBV30 forward primers and a C-beta reverse primer. TCRdb re-derived calls from the multiplex PCR reads in MiXCR, one entry per CDR3 protein. Altogether around 210,000 distinct CDR3 sequences are present, roughly 61% being singletons, with the ten largest covering roughly 6.4%. Sequencing was performed on peripheral blood. The source is a woman aged 60-75 years with primary liver carcinoma and hepatitis B virus infection.

About this clonotype: One end of the junction fails to match germline, which may point to a read error. This rearrangement joins TRBV4-1 to TRBJ1-5, with a tentative D call TRBD1 (5 bases). The CDR3 sequence is 15 residues long. Germline values: CDR1 MGHRA, CDR2 YSYEKL. CDR3 sequence (DNA): TGCGCCATCAGCCAAGGTGGGGGAAATTATCAGCCCCAGCATTTT. Its translation is CAISQGGGNYQPQHF.

In this sample, this clonotype turned up many times. This chain uses TRBV12-3 or TRBV12-4 with TRBJ1-1; tentatively, D is TRBD1 (5 bases). The CDR3 is 13 residues long. The V gene lost 1 base and the J gene lost 3 bases, with 6 bases spanning the gap. CDR3 in amino acids: CASSLDRYTEAFF. CDR3 bases: TGTGCCAGCAGTTTAGACAGGTACACTGAAGCTTTCTTT.

This clonotype came up once. The conserved closing phenylalanine or tryptophan is absent in this CDR3, likely reflecting a read error. The CDR3 DNA reads TGTGCCAGCTGGAGCGGGAGCTCCTACAATGACCAGTTCTCC. Amino acid sequence: CASWSGSSYNDQFS. The chain employs TRBV11-1 and TRBJ2-1, with 8 bases that match TRBD2. There are 14 residues in the CDR3. Per the germline V gene, CDR1 is SGHAT and CDR2 is FQDESV (reference sequence).